This TCR beta chain is from a study of blood T cell repertoires in COVID-19. At the level of the study: The samples span acute and convalescent COVID-19 from the United States, Italy and Spain. T cells, B-cell-depleted T cells, or PBMCs provided the cDNA or gDNA that served as material.

The CDR3 is made up of 16 amino acids. The germline V gene has CDR1 LNHDA and CDR2 SQIVND (reference sequence). Trimming took off 4 bases at V and 1 base at J, with 16 bases between the two ends. In the study's own analysis: Estimates of nucleated cell counts were drawn from the amplification of reference gene primers. Assay used: immunoSEQ multiplex PCR; TCRdb lists only in-frame clones, some missing. V, J and clone size derive from that table, while D and trimming were established from the DNA sequence. There are 200,000 to 250,000 clones in the sample; about nine tenths occur only once, and 2.7% lies in the top ten.

V and J are TRBV19 and TRBJ1-1; weak D call: TRBD1 (6 bases). The TCR sequence derives from a woman in her sixties or seventies with acute or convalescent COVID-19. The sample consisted of peripheral blood. In nucleotides, the CDR3 is TGTGCCAGTAGTACCCGGGACACGAACCCGAACACTGAAGCTTTCTTT. Encoded protein: CASSTRDTNPNTEAFF.